This T cell receptor beta chain was retrieved from a study of Ad26.COV2.S vaccination and SARS-CoV-2 variants. About the research overall: The COV1001 Ad26.COV2.S trial arm included the donor. Intramuscular Ad26.COV2.S at 5x10^10 or 1x10^11 viral particles. Whole-study findings and limits: Non-spike TCR breadth showed similarity between vaccine and placebo recipients. Post-vaccination spike-specific CD8+ and CD4+ T cell responses reportedly had substantial breadth.

This clone was seen a few times. Its antigen is currently unknown. Here immunoSEQ multiplex PCR was the method, and the copy in TCRdb shows in-frame clones only, minus some. Among 410,000 or so clones listed, about 93% were seen once. The V and J ends lost 1 base and 2 bases, in that order; junction bases with no gene match: 5. The CDR3 is 16 residues long. Germline V gene data show CDR1 as MGHRA and CDR2 as YSYEKL. Treatment noted: about 20 received Ad26.COV2.S at low or high dose, single or two shots; a few received placebo; per-sample allocation not given. Sample collection was performed on day 63 after the first vaccine or placebo injection.

The sequences come from peripheral blood, collected in a trial of Ad26.COV2.S vaccine versus placebo. The J gene is TRBJ1-3, the V gene TRBV4-1, with TRBD1 matching over 7 bases. This TCR came from a person aged 18-60 years who received the Ad26.COV2.S COVID-19 vaccine or a placebo. Written as DNA, the CDR3 is TGCGCCAGCAGCCAAGCAGGGGGAAAGGCTGGAAACACCATATATTTT. It yields the protein CASSQAGGKAGNTIYF.